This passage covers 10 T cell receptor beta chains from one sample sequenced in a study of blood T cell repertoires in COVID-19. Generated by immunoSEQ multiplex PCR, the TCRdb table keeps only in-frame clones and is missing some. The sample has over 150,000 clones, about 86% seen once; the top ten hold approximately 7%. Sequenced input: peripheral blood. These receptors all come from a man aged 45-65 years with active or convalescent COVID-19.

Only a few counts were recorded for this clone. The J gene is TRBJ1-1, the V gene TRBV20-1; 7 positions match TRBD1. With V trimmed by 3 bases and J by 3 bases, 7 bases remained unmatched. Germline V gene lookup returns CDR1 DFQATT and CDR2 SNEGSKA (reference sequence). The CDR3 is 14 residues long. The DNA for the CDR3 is TGCAGTGCTAGTCCTTTAACAGGGGACACTGAAGCTTTCTTT. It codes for CSASPLTGDTEAFF.

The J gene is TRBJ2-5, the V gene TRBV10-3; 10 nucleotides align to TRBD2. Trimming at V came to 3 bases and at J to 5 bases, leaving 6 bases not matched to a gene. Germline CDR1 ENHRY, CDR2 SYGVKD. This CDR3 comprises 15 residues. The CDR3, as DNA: TGTGCCATCAGTGACCCTAGCGGGAGTGGTGAGACCCAGTACTTC. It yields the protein CAISDPSGSGETQYF.

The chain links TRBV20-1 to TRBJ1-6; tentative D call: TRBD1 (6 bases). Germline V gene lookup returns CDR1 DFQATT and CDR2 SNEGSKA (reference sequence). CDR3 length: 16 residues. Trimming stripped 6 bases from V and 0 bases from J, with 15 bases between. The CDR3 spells CSASTGPSSYNSPLHF. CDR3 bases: TGCAGTGCAAGTACAGGGCCAAGCTCCTATAATTCACCCCTCCACTTT.

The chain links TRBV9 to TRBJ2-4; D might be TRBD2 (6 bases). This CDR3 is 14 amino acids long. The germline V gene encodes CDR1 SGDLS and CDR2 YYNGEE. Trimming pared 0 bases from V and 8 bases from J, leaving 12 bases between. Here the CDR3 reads CASSVGGVRDIQYF. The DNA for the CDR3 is TGTGCCAGCAGCGTAGGGGGGGTCAGGGACATTCAGTACTTC.

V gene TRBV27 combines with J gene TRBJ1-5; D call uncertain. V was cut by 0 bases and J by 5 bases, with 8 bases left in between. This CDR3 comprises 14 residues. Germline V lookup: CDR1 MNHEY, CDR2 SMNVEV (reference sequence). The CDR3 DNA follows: TGTGCCAGCAGTTTATCCGCGATGGATCAGCCCCAGCATTTT. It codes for CASSLSAMDQPQHF.

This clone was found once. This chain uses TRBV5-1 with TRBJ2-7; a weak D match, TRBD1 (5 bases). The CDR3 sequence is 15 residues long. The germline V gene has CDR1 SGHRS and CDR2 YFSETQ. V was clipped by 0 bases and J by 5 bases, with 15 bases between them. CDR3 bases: TGCGCCAGCAGCTTGGGCCTCCAGGACACAAACGAGCAGTACTTC. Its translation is CASSLGLQDTNEQYF. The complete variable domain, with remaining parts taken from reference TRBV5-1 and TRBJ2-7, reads KAGVTQTPRYLIKTRGQQVTLSCSPISGHRSVSWYQQTPGQGLQFLFEYFSETQRNKGNFPGRFSGRQFSNSRSEMNVSTLELGDSALYLCASSLGLQDTNEQYFGPGTRLTVT.

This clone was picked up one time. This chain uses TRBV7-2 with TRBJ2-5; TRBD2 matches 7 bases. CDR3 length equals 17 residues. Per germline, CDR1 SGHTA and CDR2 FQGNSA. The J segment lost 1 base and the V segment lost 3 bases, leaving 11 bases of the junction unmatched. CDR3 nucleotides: TGTGCCAGCAGCTTGAACGGGGGTAGCGGGCCCCAAGAGACCCAGTACTTC. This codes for CASSLNGGSGPQETQYF.

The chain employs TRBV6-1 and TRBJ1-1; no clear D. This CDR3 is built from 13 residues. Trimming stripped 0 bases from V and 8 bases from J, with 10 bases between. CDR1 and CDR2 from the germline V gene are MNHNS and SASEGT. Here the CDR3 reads CASSEALGREAFF. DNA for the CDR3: TGTGCCAGCAGTGAAGCGTTGGGCAGGGAAGCTTTCTTT.

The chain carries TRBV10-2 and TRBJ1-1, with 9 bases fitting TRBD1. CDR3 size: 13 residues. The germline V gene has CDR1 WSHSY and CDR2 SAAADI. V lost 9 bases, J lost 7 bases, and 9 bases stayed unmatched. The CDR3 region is CASRDRVLFEAFF. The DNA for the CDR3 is TGCGCCAGTCGGGACAGGGTCCTTTTTGAAGCTTTCTTT.

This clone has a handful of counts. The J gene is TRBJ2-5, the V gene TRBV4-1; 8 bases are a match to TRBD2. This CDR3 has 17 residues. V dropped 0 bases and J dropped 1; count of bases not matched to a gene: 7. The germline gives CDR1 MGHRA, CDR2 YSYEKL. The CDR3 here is CASSQEDLAGFQETQYF. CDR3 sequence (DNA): TGCGCCAGCAGCCAAGAAGATTTAGCGGGGTTCCAAGAGACCCAGTACTTC.